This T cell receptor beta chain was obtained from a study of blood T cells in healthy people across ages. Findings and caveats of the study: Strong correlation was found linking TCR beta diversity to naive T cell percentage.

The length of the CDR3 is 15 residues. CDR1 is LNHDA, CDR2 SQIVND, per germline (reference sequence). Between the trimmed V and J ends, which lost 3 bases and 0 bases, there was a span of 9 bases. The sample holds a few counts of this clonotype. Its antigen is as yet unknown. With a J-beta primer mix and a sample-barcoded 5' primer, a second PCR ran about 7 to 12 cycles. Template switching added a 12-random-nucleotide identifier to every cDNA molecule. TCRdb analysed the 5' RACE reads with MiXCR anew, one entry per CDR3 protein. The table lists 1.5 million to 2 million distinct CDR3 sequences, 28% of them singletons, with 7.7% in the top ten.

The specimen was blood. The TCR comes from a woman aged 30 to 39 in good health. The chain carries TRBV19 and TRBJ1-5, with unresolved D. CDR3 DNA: TGTGCCAGTAGTATCGGCGGCTATAGCAATCAGCCCCAGCATTTT. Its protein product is CASSIGGYSNQPQHF.